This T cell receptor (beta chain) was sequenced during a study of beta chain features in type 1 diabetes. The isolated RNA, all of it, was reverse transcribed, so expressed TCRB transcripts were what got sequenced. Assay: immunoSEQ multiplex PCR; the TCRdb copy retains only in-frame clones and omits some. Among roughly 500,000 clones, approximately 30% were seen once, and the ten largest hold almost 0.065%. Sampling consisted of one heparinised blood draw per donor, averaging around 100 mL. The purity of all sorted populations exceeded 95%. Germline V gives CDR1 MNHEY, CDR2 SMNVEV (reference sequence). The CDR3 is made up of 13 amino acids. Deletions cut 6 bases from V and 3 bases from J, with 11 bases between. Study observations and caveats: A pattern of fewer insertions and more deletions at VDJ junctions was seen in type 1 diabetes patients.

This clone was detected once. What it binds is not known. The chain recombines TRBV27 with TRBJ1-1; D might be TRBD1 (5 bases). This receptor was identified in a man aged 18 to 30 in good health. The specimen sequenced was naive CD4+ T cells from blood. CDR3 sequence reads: CASRGWGDTEAFF. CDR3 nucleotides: TGTGCCAGCAGAGGATGGGGGGACACTGAAGCTTTCTTT.